This is a list of T cell receptor beta chains from one sample in a study of human T cells and chemical hapten exposure. TCRdb called the RACE reads again in MiXCR, with one record for every CDR3 protein. The profile covers some 180,000 distinct CDR3 sequences, with approximately 20% appearing a single time and less than 7% taken by the ten largest. The source was whole blood, collected in connection with sensitization to the hapten diphenylcyclopropenone (DPC). The receptor set was obtained from a woman between 50 and 59 years old with alopecia areata. Some clones in this sample may be carry-over from other donors' samples. CDR3s include the opening cysteine and the closing phenylalanine or tryptophan. D genes are given only for firm matches. Clone size appears in some rows only: once, few, many, or a class for an expanded clone.

>TRBV4-2|-|-|TRBJ2-1
CASSPYSHEGGNEQFF
TGTGCCAGCAGCCCTTACTCCCACGAGGGGGGCAATGAGCAGTTCTTC
>TRBV7-9|few|-|TRBJ2-7
CASSAGSYEQYF
TGTGCCAGCAGCGCCGGATCCTACGAGCAGTACTTC
>TRBV7-9|-|-|TRBJ2-5
CASSLLGGSQETQYF
TGTGCCAGCAGCTTACTTGGCGGGTCACAAGAGACCCAGTACTTC
>TRBV20-1|few|-|TRBJ1-5
CSATAGQISNQPQHF
TGCAGTGCTACTGCGGGTCAGATAAGCAATCAGCCCCAGCATTTT
>TRBV27|few|-|TRBJ2-5
CATRRSGTTGETQYF
TGTGCCACCCGTCGGAGTGGGACCACCGGGGAGACCCAGTACTTC
>TRBV9|-|-|TRBJ2-3
CASSVQDDREPGTDTQYF
TGTGCCAGCAGCGTCCAAGATGATAGGGAGCCTGGCACAGATACGCAGTATTTT
>TRBV7-8|few|-|TRBJ1-5
CASSPLRQSSNQPQHF
TGTGCCAGCAGCCCATTGCGACAGTCTAGCAATCAGCCCCAGCATTTT
>TRBV7-2|-|-|TRBJ2-7
CASSLGSGRSSYEQYF
TGTGCCAGCAGCTTAGGTAGCGGACGCAGCTCCTACGAGCAGTACTTC
>TRBV28|many|TRBD1|TRBJ1-1
CASSLPTGGTEAFF
TGTGCCAGCAGTTTACCGACAGGGGGCACTGAAGCTTTCTTT
>TRBV5-1|-|TRBD1|TRBJ1-1
CASSSDPGTGGEAFF
TGCGCCAGCAGCTCCGACCCCGGGACAGGGGGCGAAGCTTTCTTT
>TRBV11-3|few|-|TRBJ2-2
CASSPGGLRLTGELFF
TGTGCCAGCAGCCCCGGAGGGTTGAGGCTCACCGGGGAGCTGTTTTTT
>TRBV2|few|TRBD1|TRBJ1-1
CASSADRGWSEAFF
TGTGCCAGCAGTGCAGACAGGGGTTGGAGTGAAGCTTTCTTT
>TRBV5-1|-|TRBD1|TRBJ1-2
CASSLTGGGNYGYTF
TGCGCCAGCAGCTTGACAGGGGGCGGTAACTATGGCTACACCTTC
>TRBV20-1|-|-|TRBJ1-1
CSASTDNTEAFF
TGCAGTGCTAGTACTGACAACACTGAAGCTTTCTTT
>TRBV15|-|-|TRBJ2-4
CATSRVGVGPGLLNIQYF
TGTGCCACCAGCAGAGTAGGTGTGGGGCCGGGACTTTTAAACATTCAGTACTTC
>TRBV29-1|few|TRBD1|TRBJ1-6
CSGWEGAGNSPLHF
TGCAGCGGTTGGGAGGGGGCCGGCAATTCACCCCTCCACTTT
>TRBV29-1|-|TRBD2|TRBJ2-1
CSVELAGERINEQFF
TGCAGCGTTGAATTAGCGGGAGAAAGGATCAATGAGCAGTTCTTC
>TRBV3-1|-|-|TRBJ2-5
CASSQGHGQETQYF
TGTGCCAGCAGCCAAGGACACGGCCAAGAGACCCAGTACTTC
>TRBV12-3/TRBV12-4|many|TRBD1|TRBJ2-5
CASSRDRGEETQYF
TGTGCCAGCAGTCGGGACAGGGGAGAAGAGACCCAGTACTTC
>TRBV20-1|few|-|TRBJ2-1
CRAGTGYNEQFF
TGCAGAGCCGGGACTGGGTACAATGAGCAGTTCTTC
>TRBV24-1|few|-|TRBJ2-2
CATSENSLNTGELFF
TGTGCCACCAGTGAGAACTCACTGAACACCGGGGAGCTGTTTTTT
>TRBV16|few|TRBD2|TRBJ2-1
CASSQRTSGRARYEQFF
TGTGCCAGCAGCCAAAGGACTAGCGGGAGGGCCCGGTATGAGCAGTTCTTC
>TRBV7-2|-|-|TRBJ2-1
CASSLAAGSLAYNEQFF
TGTGCCAGCAGCTTAGCAGCCGGGAGCCTTGCCTACAATGAGCAGTTCTTC
>TRBV20-1|-|TRBD1|TRBJ1-6
CSVKGQGPTVLHF
TGCAGTGTTAAGGGACAGGGGCCAACAGTCCTCCACTTT
>TRBV12-3/TRBV12-4|few|-|TRBJ2-1
CASSLWLEEGSKQFF
TGTGCCAGCAGTTTATGGCTAGAGGAGGGGTCAAAGCAGTTCTTC
>TRBV2|-|-|TRBJ2-5
CASRRQYQETQYF
TGTGCCAGCAGACGACAGTACCAAGAGACCCAGTACTTC
>TRBV20-1|many|-|TRBJ2-7
CSAPGPHSYEQYF
TGCAGTGCCCCGGGACCCCACTCCTACGAGCAGTACTTC
>TRBV29-1|few|-|TRBJ1-1
CSVSIRAGSTEAFF
TGCAGCGTGAGCATCCGGGCAGGGAGTACTGAAGCTTTCTTT
>TRBV7-9|many|-|TRBJ2-3
CASSPLDTQYF
TGTGCCAGCAGCCCCTTGGATACGCAGTATTTT
>TRBV7-9|-|TRBD2|TRBJ2-3
CASVLGLAGVPADTQYF
TGTGCCAGCGTGTTGGGACTAGCGGGAGTCCCCGCAGATACGCAGTATTTT
>TRBV11-2|-|-|TRBJ2-6
CASSSIIAGANVLTF
TGTGCCAGCAGCTCTATAATCGCGGGGGCCAACGTCCTGACTTTC
>TRBV12-3/TRBV12-4|few|TRBD1|TRBJ1-3
CASSLRTGDNSGNTIYF
TGTGCCAGCAGTTTACGGACAGGGGATAACTCTGGAAACACCATATATTTT
>TRBV2|-|TRBD2|TRBJ2-1
CASSEGSSGRLYEQFF
TGTGCCAGCAGTGAAGGGAGTAGCGGGAGATTGTATGAGCAGTTCTTC
>TRBV27|-|TRBD1|TRBJ2-1
CASRGQLLNEQFF
TGTGCCAGCAGGGGACAGCTCTTGAATGAGCAGTTCTTC
>TRBV6-5|-|TRBD1|TRBJ2-7
CASSGQGYGYEQYF
TGTGCCAGCAGTGGACAGGGTTACGGTTACGAGCAGTACTTC
>TRBV10-3|-|TRBD1|TRBJ1-1
CAISETGTGRDTEAFF
TGTGCCATCAGTGAGACCGGGACAGGGAGGGACACTGAAGCTTTCTTT
>TRBV6-6|-|-|TRBJ1-5
CASSYSRDPQHF
TGTGCCAGCAGTTACTCCCGGGACCCCCAGCATTTT
>TRBV7-2|-|-|TRBJ2-1
CASSLWFYEQFF
TGTGCCAGCAGCTTATGGTTCTATGAGCAGTTCTTC
>TRBV7-2|few|-|TRBJ1-4
CASSLLIGEKLFF
TGTGCCAGCAGCCTGCTGATAGGTGAAAAACTGTTTTTT
>TRBV2|few|TRBD2|TRBJ2-7
CASSEARLAGASPPYEQYF
TGTGCCAGCAGTGAAGCCCGTCTAGCGGGAGCCTCTCCCCCCTACGAGCAGTACTTC
>TRBV9|-|-|TRBJ1-4
CASSVGAAFNEKLFF
TGTGCCAGCAGCGTAGGGGCAGCTTTTAATGAAAAACTGTTTTTT
>TRBV7-9|few|-|TRBJ2-1
CASSWGDEQFF
TGTGCCAGCAGCTGGGGCGATGAGCAGTTCTTC
>TRBV5-1|few|-|TRBJ2-5
CASSSGPRGQETQYF
TGCGCCAGCAGCTCCGGACCCCGGGGCCAAGAGACCCAGTACTTC
>TRBV18|few|-|TRBJ1-5
CASSDPPLGAVGQPQHF
TGTGCCAGCTCGGACCCCCCACTGGGGGCCGTGGGTCAGCCCCAGCATTTT
>TRBV7-2|few|TRBD1|TRBJ2-7
CASSLSGGYEQYF
TGTGCCAGCAGCCTCTCAGGGGGATACGAGCAGTACTTC
>TRBV6-5|-|-|TRBJ2-7
CASSTGGPGGVYEQYF
TGTGCCAGCAGCACCGGAGGCCCCGGAGGAGTCTACGAGCAGTACTTC
>TRBV3-1|few|-|TRBJ2-1
CASSQSGYNEQFF
TGTGCCAGCAGCCAGAGCGGTTACAATGAGCAGTTCTTC
>TRBV9|-|-|TRBJ2-7
CASSGSGTGAYEQYF
TGTGCCAGCAGCGGCTCCGGGACGGGGGCCTACGAGCAGTACTTC
>TRBV5-1|-|TRBD1|TRBJ1-5
CASSPLQGADQPQHF
TGCGCCAGCAGCCCTTTACAGGGGGCGGATCAGCCCCAGCATTTT
>TRBV20-1|-|-|TRBJ1-5
CSASDSGNQPQHF
TGCAGTGCTAGTGACAGTGGAAATCAGCCCCAGCATTTT
>TRBV29-1|many|-|TRBJ1-2
CSVDRANGAYGYTF
TGCAGCGTAGACAGAGCCAACGGAGCCTATGGCTACACCTTC
>TRBV20-1|few|TRBD2|TRBJ2-7
CSARDSSSGDPSYEQYF
TGCAGTGCTAGAGATAGTTCTAGCGGAGATCCCTCCTACGAGCAGTACTTC
>TRBV29-1|-|-|TRBJ1-4
CSVDTLDRVHNEKLFF
TGCAGCGTCGATACTTTGGACCGAGTTCATAATGAAAAACTGTTTTTT
>TRBV10-3|few|TRBD2|TRBJ2-5
CATGLDETQYF
TGTGCCACCGGACTAGACGAGACCCAGTACTTC
>TRBV5-1|-|-|TRBJ2-1
CASSLETGREQFF
TGCGCCAGCAGCTTGGAGACGGGACGGGAGCAGTTCTTC
>TRBV5-5|-|-|TRBJ2-5
CASSLVGVDYGKETQYF
TGTGCCAGCAGCTTGGTCGGTGTCGACTATGGTAAAGAGACCCAGTACTTC